The present entry profiles one TCR beta chain with its context. Its matching antigen is unknown. A CD45RA+ naive subset and a CD45RA-negative memory subset were split from CD4+ cells. Trimming cost V 5 bases and J 3 bases; bases outside gene matches: 8. Germline V gene data show CDR1 as SGHTA and CDR2 as FQGTGA. This CDR3 region has 15 residues. The entry originates in a study of shared clonotypes between healthy human individuals. Looking at the study overall: Donor composition was a couple of women and three men, aged 18 to 49. General study results and limits: A reduction in generation probabilities was seen for non-shared clonotypes relative to those shared by all four donors.

TCRdb's copy holds only in-frame clones and misses some; the assay was immunoSEQ multiplex PCR. Of 650,000 to 750,000 clones listed, around 72% were seen once; the top ten hold approximately 2%. This sequence was found in a woman in her twenties or thirties in good health. The sequencing input was memory CD4+ T cells sorted from blood. The subset was: CD45RA-negative fraction. This chain links TRBV7-3 with TRBJ2-3; 7 bases agree with TRBD1. CDR3 residues: CASSLQGLSTDTQYF. In DNA form, the CDR3 reads TGTGCCAGCAGCCTACAGGGGCTCTCTACAGATACGCAGTATTTT.